The 5 T cell receptor beta chains below come from one sample, sequenced in a study of OX40 agonist ivuxolimab in advanced cancers. Produced via immunoSEQ multiplex PCR; TCRdb's table is partial and in-frame only. This sample has tens of thousands of clones; about 88% occur once, and the top ten carry around 0.3%. Sequencing was performed on CD4+ or CD8+ T cells sorted from blood, taken in a trial of the OX40 agonist ivuxolimab. The source is an adult with an advanced solid tumor such as melanoma, head and neck, liver or kidney cancer.

The chain uses TRBV7-3 and TRBJ1-1; a possible D gene is TRBD1 (5 bases). The V end lost 2 bases, the J end lost 1 base, and 11 bases lay between the germline ends. The CDR3 covers 15 residues. Germline V gives CDR1 SGHTA, CDR2 FQGTGA. CDR3 residues: CASSLGGGANTEAFF. Here the CDR3 DNA reads TGTGCCAGCAGCTTAGGGGGTGGGGCGAACACTGAAGCTTTCTTT.

The chain couples TRBV28 to TRBJ2-1, with 14 bases identical to TRBD2. The V gene's germline CDR1 is MDHEN and CDR2 SYDVKM. Losses at the gene ends were 5 bases for V and 2 bases for J; bases not matched to a gene: 2. This CDR3 has 16 amino acids. The CDR3 reads CASSGTSGSAYNEQFF. The CDR3, as DNA: TGTGCCAGCAGTGGGACTAGCGGGAGCGCCTACAATGAGCAGTTCTTC.

CDR3 region: CASSSPGRSNYEQYF. Written as DNA, the CDR3 is TGTGCCAGCAGCTCTCCGGGCAGGTCGAACTACGAGCAGTACTTC. The chain employs TRBV6-5 and TRBJ2-7; D call uncertain. The CDR3 spans 15 residues. Trimming cost V 6 bases and J 3 bases, with 18 bases left between them. Germline V gene lookup returns CDR1 MNHEY and CDR2 SVGAGI.

To note about this clone: The junction differs from germline at one of its ends, possibly a read error. This chain uses TRBV19 with TRBJ2-1; 9 bases map to TRBD2. There are 15 residues in the CDR3. Germline values: CDR1 LNHDA, CDR2 SQIVND (reference sequence). This CDR3 is CASRIGGRAQGEQFF. The CDR3 DNA reads as TGTGCCAGTAGGATAGGCGGGAGGGCTCAGGGTGAGCAGTTCTTC.

The chain has TRBV7-3 and TRBJ2-1, with 14 bases fitting TRBD2. The CDR3 sequence is 17 residues long. V was pared by 3 bases and J by 9 bases, with 10 bases of the junction left unmatched. The V gene's germline CDR1 is SGHTA and CDR2 FQGTGA. The chain's CDR3 is CASSFALTSGRVGEQFF. The CDR3 bases are TGTGCCAGCAGCTTTGCCCTGACTAGCGGGAGGGTGGGTGAGCAGTTCTTC. Variable domain in full (rest from reference TRBV7-3 and TRBJ2-1): GAGVSQTPSNKVTEKGKYVELRCDPISGHTALYWYRQSLGQGPEFLIYFQGTGAADDSGLPNDRFFAVRPEGSVSTLKIQRTERGDSAVYLCASSFALTSGRVGEQFFGPGTRLTVL.